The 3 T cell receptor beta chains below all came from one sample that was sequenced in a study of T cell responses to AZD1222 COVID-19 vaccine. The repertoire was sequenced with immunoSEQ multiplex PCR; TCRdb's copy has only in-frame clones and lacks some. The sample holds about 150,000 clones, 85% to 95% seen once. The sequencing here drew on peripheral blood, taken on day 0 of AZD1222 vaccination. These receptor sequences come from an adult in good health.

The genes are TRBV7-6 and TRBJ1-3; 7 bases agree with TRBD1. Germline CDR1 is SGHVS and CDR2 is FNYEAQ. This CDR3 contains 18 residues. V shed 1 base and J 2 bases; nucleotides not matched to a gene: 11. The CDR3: CASSLGQGWLGAGNTIYF. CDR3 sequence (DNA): TGTGCCAGCAGCTTAGGACAGGGCTGGCTGGGAGCTGGAAACACCATATATTTT. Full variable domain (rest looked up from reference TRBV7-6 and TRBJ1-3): GAGVSQSPRYKVTKRGQDVALRCDPISGHVSLYWYRQALGQGPEFLTYFNYEAQQDKSGLPNDRFSAERPEGSISTLTIQRTEQRDSAMYRCASSLGQGWLGAGNTIYFGEGSWLTVV.

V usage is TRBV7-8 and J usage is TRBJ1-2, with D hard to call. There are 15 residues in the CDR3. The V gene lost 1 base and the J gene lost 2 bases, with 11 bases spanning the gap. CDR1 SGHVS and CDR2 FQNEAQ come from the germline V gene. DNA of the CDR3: TGTGCCAGCAGCTTAGGGGCAGGTGACAACTATGGCTACACCTTC. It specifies CASSLGAGDNYGYTF.

CDR3 sequence: CASSHGIYNEQFF. The CDR3 DNA sequence: TGTGCCAGCAGCCACGGGATTTACAATGAGCAGTTCTTC. The chain uses TRBV3-1 (or the pseudogene TRBV3-2) and TRBJ2-1; perhaps TRBD2 as D (5 bases). Germline V CDR1 and CDR2: LGHDT, YNNKEL (reference sequence). The CDR3 spans 13 residues. Deletions cut 3 bases from V and 4 bases from J, with 7 bases between.